Shown below are 23 T cell receptor beta chains from a single sample sequenced in a study of T cell changes during pregnancy in multiple sclerosis. The assay was immunoSEQ multiplex PCR, and TCRdb's table has in-frame clones only and misses some. The data show 41,000 or so clones, roughly 90% seen once. Specimen: CD8+ T cells from peripheral blood mononuclear cells, collected in the third trimester of pregnancy. The receptors were sampled from a female donor with multiple sclerosis, enrolled in a pregnancy study.

V usage is TRBV7-2 and J usage is TRBJ2-7, with 8 bases lining up with TRBD2. This CDR3 has 14 residues. V trimming: 4 bases; J trimming: 7 bases; junction bases outside the gene matches: 9. Germline V gene data show CDR1 as SGHTA and CDR2 as FQGNSA. CDR3 in amino acids: CASSSRGAGEEQYF. As DNA, the CDR3 is TGTGCCAGCAGCTCGCGGGGGGCGGGGGAGGAGCAGTACTTC.

The chain couples TRBV27 to TRBJ2-3; 13 positions agree with TRBD2. V shed 5 bases, J shed 0 bases, and the junction held 14 bases outside the gene matches. Germline CDR1 reads MNHEY; CDR2 reads SMNVEV (reference sequence). The CDR3 extends over 20 amino acids. CDR3 coding DNA: TGTGCCAGCAGTGGAAACGAGGGACTAGCGGGAATGAGTAGCACAGATACGCAGTATTTT. Amino acids: CASSGNEGLAGMSSTDTQYF.

DNA of the CDR3: TGTGCCAGCAACCCCTTAGCGCCCCAAACAGATACGCAGTATTTT. Translated, it gives CASNPLAPQTDTQYF. The chain has TRBV27 and TRBJ2-3; D is possibly TRBD2 (5 bases). V was cut by 7 bases and J by 3 bases, with 17 bases left in between. The CDR3 spans 15 residues. From germline, CDR1 is MNHEY and CDR2 SMNVEV (reference sequence).

The chain joins TRBV6-5 to TRBJ2-3; 9 positions agree with TRBD1. CDR1 and CDR2 from the germline V gene are MNHEY and SVGAGI. After removal of 4 bases from V and 0 bases from J, the junction contained 2 bases not matched to a gene. CDR3 length: 15 amino acids. CDR3 loop: CASSSQGASTDTQYF. Here the CDR3 DNA reads TGTGCCAGCAGTTCACAGGGGGCTAGCACAGATACGCAGTATTTT.

The chain employs TRBV12-5 and TRBJ1-1; 7 positions match TRBD1. CDR1 and CDR2 from the germline V gene are LGHNT and FRNRAP. After removal of 5 bases from V and 1 base from J, the junction contained 10 bases not matched to a gene. The length of the CDR3 is 16 residues. CDR3 sequence (DNA): TGTGCTAGTGGTACAAGTACAGGGGCGAGGAACACTGAAGCTTTCTTT. The encoded protein is CASGTSTGARNTEAFF.

The genes are TRBV15 and TRBJ1-5, with TRBD1 as a possible D gene (6 bases). This CDR3 is built from 16 residues. Germline V gene sequence: CDR1 LNHNV, CDR2 YYDKDF (reference sequence). The ends were cut back, 1 base at V and 2 bases at J, with 12 bases in the middle. CDR3 sequence: CATSRATGIRNQPQHF. CDR3 nucleotide sequence: TGTGCCACCAGCAGAGCAACAGGGATACGCAATCAGCCCCAGCATTTT.

This rearrangement joins TRBV7-8 to TRBJ2-5; TRBD2 agrees at 15 bases. Per the germline V gene, CDR1 is SGHVS and CDR2 is FQNEAQ. V shed 4 bases and J 5 bases; nucleotides not matched to a gene: 5. The CDR3 contains 16 residues. The CDR3 region is CASSWGLAGGGETQYF. CDR3 nucleotide sequence: TGTGCCAGCAGCTGGGGACTAGCGGGAGGCGGGGAGACCCAGTACTTC.

The genes are TRBV5-4 and TRBJ2-5; TRBD2 agrees at 10 bases. Germline CDR1 SGHNT, CDR2 YYREEE (reference sequence). V was pared by 4 bases and J by 9 bases, with 6 bases of the junction left unmatched. CDR3 size: 13 residues. The CDR3: CASSPGLAEAQYF. The CDR3, as DNA: TGTGCCAGCAGCCCCGGACTAGCGGAGGCCCAGTACTTC.

This chain joins TRBV13 and TRBJ2-2; 7 nucleotides agree with TRBD1. The J segment lost 1 base and the V segment lost 5 bases, leaving 4 bases of the junction unmatched. CDR3 length: 15 amino acids. Germline-derived CDR1 and CDR2 are PRHDT and FYEKMQ (reference sequence). This CDR3 is CASSVGQENTGELFF. DNA of the CDR3: TGTGCCAGCAGCGTCGGACAGGAGAACACCGGGGAGCTGTTTTTT.

The chain employs TRBV11-2 and TRBJ2-1; D is ambiguous. The V gene's germline CDR1 is SGHAT and CDR2 FQNNGV. The V end lost 2 bases, the J end lost 2 bases, and 13 bases lay between the germline ends. This CDR3 is 16 amino acids long. The CDR3 DNA is TGTGCCAGCAGCTTACTCAACGGTTCCCCCTACAATGAGCAGTTCTTC. It translates to CASSLLNGSPYNEQFF. Variable domain in full (rest from reference TRBV11-2 and TRBJ2-1): EAGVAQSPRYKIIEKRQSVAFWCNPISGHATLYWYQQILGQGPKLLIQFQNNGVVDDSQLPKDRFSAERLKGVDSTLKIQPAKLEDSAVYLCASSLLNGSPYNEQFFGPGTRLTVL.

V usage is TRBV27 and J usage is TRBJ1-1; D is uncertain. This CDR3 spans 15 amino acids. V lost 1 base and J 4 bases, leaving 13 bases between the germline ends. Per germline, CDR1 MNHEY and CDR2 SMNVEV (reference sequence). The CDR3 reads CASSLFPGRGTEAFF. DNA for the CDR3: TGTGCCAGCAGTTTATTTCCCGGACGGGGCACTGAAGCTTTCTTT.

The chain employs TRBV28 and TRBJ1-5; 11 bases map to TRBD1. This CDR3 region has 17 residues. J lost 1 base, V lost 5 bases, and 7 bases had no gene match. The germline V gene encodes CDR1 MDHEN and CDR2 SYDVKM. The CDR3 nucleotides read TGTGCCAGCAGTCCCCGGGACAGGGGGATCAGCAATCAGCCCCAGCATTTT. This encodes CASSPRDRGISNQPQHF.

The chain joins TRBV4-3 to TRBJ2-3; the match to TRBD2 covers 14 bases. V trimming: 0 bases; J trimming: 4 bases; junction bases outside the gene matches: 15. Germline-derived CDR1 and CDR2 are LGHNA and YSLEER. This CDR3 spans 21 amino acids. The chain's CDR3 is CASSQDRPSGTSGGPSDTQYF. The CDR3 coding sequence is TGCGCCAGCAGCCAAGATCGTCCCTCGGGGACTAGCGGGGGCCCGTCAGATACGCAGTATTTT.

The gene calls are TRBV29-1 and TRBJ1-1; D is perhaps TRBD1 (6 bases). CDR1 and CDR2 from the germline V gene are SQVTM and ANQGSEA. The CDR3 is 13 amino acids. Deletions cut 4 bases from V and 1 base from J, with 10 bases between. The CDR3 spells CSVVKGGNTEAFF. The CDR3 DNA is TGCAGCGTTGTAAAAGGGGGGAACACTGAAGCTTTCTTT.

The chain joins TRBV4-3 to TRBJ1-4; D is unclear. V lost 3 bases, J lost 3 bases, and 17 bases lay in between. Germline loops: CDR1 LGHNA, CDR2 YSLEER. The CDR3 contains 17 residues. The CDR3 coding sequence is TGCGCCAGCAGCCACAGGTCCAGTCCCTTGTCTAATGAAAAACTGTTTTTT. Translation gives CASSHRSSPLSNEKLFF.

V usage is TRBV28 and J usage is TRBJ2-1, with 13 positions matching TRBD2. J lost 2 bases, V lost 7 bases, and 11 bases had no gene match. Germline V gene lookup returns CDR1 MDHEN and CDR2 SYDVKM. This CDR3 has 18 amino acids. The CDR3 sequence: CASTIRGLAGNTYNEQFF. In DNA, the CDR3 is TGTGCCAGCACTATTAGGGGACTAGCGGGAAATACCTACAATGAGCAGTTCTTC.

J is TRBJ2-7 and V is TRBV7-6; D remains ambiguous. This CDR3 has 16 residues. Germline assignment: CDR1 SGHVS and CDR2 FNYEAQ. V gave up 5 bases and J gave up 6 bases, with 23 bases separating them. CDR3 nucleotides: TGTGCCAGCAGCCCTGGGCCCCGGCTTTGGTCCGGCGAGCAGTACTTC. It encodes CASSPGPRLWSGEQYF.

The V call is TRBV18, the J call TRBJ1-1; weak D call: TRBD1 (5 bases). The germline V gene has CDR1 KGHSH and CDR2 LQKENI. Trimming took 4 bases from V and 1 from J, leaving 25 bases between them. CDR3 length: 19 residues. CDR3: CASSLVPTPQVTENTEAFF. The CDR3 DNA follows: TGTGCCAGCTCACTGGTCCCTACACCTCAAGTGACAGAGAACACTGAAGCTTTCTTT. Based on the CDR3 plus reference TRBV18 and TRBJ1-1, the full variable domain is NAGVMQNPRHLVRRRGQEARLRCSPMKGHSHVYWYRQLPEEGLKFMVYLQKENIIDESGMPKERFSAEFPKEGPSILRIQQVVRGDSAAYFCASSLVPTPQVTENTEAFFGQGTRLTVV.

The count of this clone is one. V usage is TRBV6-6 and J usage is TRBJ1-2, with 7 bases fitting TRBD1. The trim removed 5 bases at V and 14 bases at J, leaving 17 bases unmatched. CDR3 length: 14 amino acids. CDR1 and CDR2 (germline): MNHNY, SVGAGI (reference sequence). CDR3 DNA sequence: TGTGCCAGCAGTCCCCCCGGGACAGCGCTCTCTAAGACCTTC. The encoded protein is CASSPPGTALSKTF.

This chain uses TRBV7-9 with TRBJ2-3; 13 bases align to TRBD2. Germline CDR1 and CDR2: SEHNR and FQNEAQ (reference sequence). V shed 1 base, J shed 4 bases, and the junction held 5 bases outside the gene matches. This CDR3 comprises 17 residues. DNA for the CDR3: TGTGCCAGCAGCTTAGGGGGACTAGCGGGATTTGCAGATACGCAGTATTTT. The encoded protein is CASSLGGLAGFADTQYF.

The V call is TRBV5-1, the J call TRBJ2-7; 7 nucleotides agree with TRBD2. CDR3 length equals 13 residues. J gave up 2 bases and V 5 bases, and 4 bases lay outside the gene matches. In germline, CDR1 is SGHRS, CDR2 YFSETQ. CDR3 DNA: TGCGCCAGCAGTGGGGGGGGAGCCTACGAGCAGTACTTC. Translating it yields CASSGGGAYEQYF.

This clone was counted a single time. The V gene is TRBV6-7, the J gene TRBJ2-7, with 12 bases aligning to TRBD2. TRBV6-7 is designated an ORF whose function remains uncertain. V lost 5 bases, J lost 2 bases, and 7 bases stayed unmatched. There are 16 residues in the CDR3. The DNA of the CDR3 is TGTGCCAGCAGTCTGGGACGGACTAGCGGGACCTACGAGCAGTACTTC. Protein product: CASSLGRTSGTYEQYF.

V and J are TRBV7-9 and TRBJ2-1; D might be TRBD2 (6 bases). Trimming removed 2 bases from V and 8 bases from J, with 13 bases in between. The CDR3 length is 14 residues. Germline CDR1 is SEHNR and CDR2 is FQNEAQ (reference sequence). CDR3 protein: CASSLSGGYDEQFF. The CDR3 DNA is TGTGCCAGCAGCTTATCCGGGGGTTATGATGAGCAGTTCTTC. The whole variable domain, remainder taken from reference TRBV7-9 and TRBJ2-1, is DTGVSQNPRHKITKRGQNVTFRCDPISEHNRLYWYRQTLGQGPEFLTYFQNEAQLEKSRLLSDRFSAERPKGSFSTLEIQRTEQGDSAMYLCASSLSGGYDEQFFGPGTRLTVL.